This T cell receptor beta chain was retrieved from a study of cytomegalovirus exposure and HLA in healthy donors. Whole-study results and caveats: Per published reports, the classifier diagnosed cytomegalovirus status with high specificity and sensitivity. The tendency of first-cohort TCR clusters to co-occur in the 120 validation repertoires was identified by a subsequent analysis. Most sequenced TCRs were rare (though some public TCRs occurred in many donors). It was 150 or so TCR beta chains that were listed as cytomegalovirus-associated.

The V gene's germline CDR1 is MDHEN and CDR2 SYDVKM. The CDR3 spans 14 residues. The V end lost 6 bases, the J end lost 6 bases, and 12 bases lay between the germline ends. This clone was detected only once. Its antigen is not known. Profiling relied on immunoSEQ multiplex PCR, and the TCRdb table lists in-frame clones only, not all of them. This sample has around 190,000 clones, with roughly 85% found just once. Material for sequencing was PBMCs. The rearrangement uses TRBV28 and TRBJ1-6, with a tentative D call TRBD1 (5 bases). The receptor was derived from a man younger than 30 in good health and CMV-seropositive. The CDR3 sequence: CASRNTGSNSPLHF. The CDR3 nucleotides are TGTGCCAGCAGAAACACAGGTTCTAATTCACCCCTCCACTTT.